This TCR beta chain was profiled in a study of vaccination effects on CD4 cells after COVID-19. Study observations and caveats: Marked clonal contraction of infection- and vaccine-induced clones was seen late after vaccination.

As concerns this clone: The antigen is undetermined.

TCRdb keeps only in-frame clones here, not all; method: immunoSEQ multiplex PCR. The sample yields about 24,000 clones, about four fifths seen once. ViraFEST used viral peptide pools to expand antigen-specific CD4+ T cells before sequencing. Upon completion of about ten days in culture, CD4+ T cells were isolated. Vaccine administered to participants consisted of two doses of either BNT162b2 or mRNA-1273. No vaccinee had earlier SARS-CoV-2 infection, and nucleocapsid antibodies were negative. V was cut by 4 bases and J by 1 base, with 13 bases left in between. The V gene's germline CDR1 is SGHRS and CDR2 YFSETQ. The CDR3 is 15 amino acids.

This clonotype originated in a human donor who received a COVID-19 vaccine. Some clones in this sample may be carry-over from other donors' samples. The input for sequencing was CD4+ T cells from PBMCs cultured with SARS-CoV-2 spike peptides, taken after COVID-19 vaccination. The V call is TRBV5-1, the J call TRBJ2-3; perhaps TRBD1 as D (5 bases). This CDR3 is CASSPGPPRTDTQYF. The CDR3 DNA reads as TGCGCCAGCAGCCCAGGGCCTCCTCGCACAGATACGCAGTATTTT.